The rows below give T cell receptor beta chains drawn from one sample of a study of blood T cell repertoires in COVID-19. The repertoire was sequenced with immunoSEQ multiplex PCR; TCRdb's copy has only in-frame clones and lacks some. The repertoire holds 100,000 to 150,000 clones, with about 85% as singletons. What was sequenced was peripheral blood. These receptors were taken from a man older than 75 with active or convalescent COVID-19. The CDR3 runs from the conserved cysteine through the conserved F or W. Each record gives: J gene, D gene, clone size, V gene, CDR3 length, CDR3 DNA, CDR3 protein. A D gene is named only where the DNA matches it firmly. Not every row has a clone size; where given, it reads once, few, many or a size class.

>TRBJ1-2|NA|NA|TRBV28|12
TGTGCCAGCAGTTTAACCAGCTATGGCTACACCTTC
CASSLTSYGYTF
>TRBJ1-3|NA|NA|TRBV6-1|16
TGTGCCAGCAGTGGGGCCGGACACAGCTCTGGAAACACCATATATTTT
CASSGAGHSSGNTIYF
>TRBJ2-5|TRBD1|NA|TRBV5-1|14
TGCGCCAGCAGCTTGGGGACAGGCCAAGAGACCCAGTACTTC
CASSLGTGQETQYF
>TRBJ1-2|NA|NA|TRBV30|16
TGTGCCTGGTCCGCGCCAGGGGATTTTTACGACTATGGCTACACCTTC
CAWSAPGDFYDYGYTF
>TRBJ1-2|NA|NA|TRBV6-2/TRBV6-3|15
TGTGCCAGCAGTTACTCGCCAGTCCCTTATTATGGCTACACCTTC
CASSYSPVPYYGYTF
>TRBJ2-7|NA|once|TRBV2|13
TGTGCCAGCAGTGAGACAGGCCCCCTCGAGCAGTACTTC
CASSETGPLEQYF
>TRBJ1-6|NA|NA|TRBV19|15
TGTGCCAGTAGGGCGGCGGAATTAGATGGTTCACCCCTCCACTTT
CASRAAELDGSPLHF
>TRBJ2-2|TRBD1|many|TRBV11-1|15
TGTGCCAGCAGCTCGGACAGGGGGGGCACCGGGGAGCTGTTTTTT
CASSSDRGGTGELFF
>TRBJ2-7|TRBD1|NA|TRBV7-8|13
TGTGCCAGCAGGCCGGGACAGGGCAACGAGCAGTACTTC
CASRPGQGNEQYF
>TRBJ2-1|NA|NA|TRBV27|14
TGTGCCAGCAGTGCCCGGGACCCAGGGGATGAGCAGTTCTTC
CASSARDPGDEQFF
>TRBJ2-3|NA|NA|TRBV19|15
TGTGCCAGTAGTATAGGGAGAACCCGCACAGATACGCAGTATTTT
CASSIGRTRTDTQYF
>TRBJ2-1|TRBD2|NA|TRBV11-2|18
TGTGCCAGCAGCTTAGGTCCGGGACTAGCGGGACCCTACAATGAGCAGTTCTTC
CASSLGPGLAGPYNEQFF
>TRBJ1-1|NA|NA|TRBV19|15
TGTGCCAGTACCCTTAGGGTTAGGGAGGACACTGAAGCTTTCTTT
CASTLRVREDTEAFF
>TRBJ1-4|NA|NA|TRBV28|15
TGTGCCAGCAGAAAAACCGGCCCAGGGTATGAAAAACTGTTTTTT
CASRKTGPGYEKLFF
>TRBJ2-7|TRBD2|NA|TRBV5-1|16
TGCGCCAGCCGCGGCATGGGACTAGCGGGAGAATACGAGCAGTACTTC
CASRGMGLAGEYEQYF
>TRBJ1-5|TRBD1|NA|TRBV2|15
TGTGCCAGCAGTTTACAGGGGTATAGCAATCAGCCCCAGCATTTT
CASSLQGYSNQPQHF
>TRBJ2-7|TRBD2|NA|TRBV4-1|14
TGCGCCAGCAGCCTTCGAGCGGGAGTGGAAGAGCAGTACTTC
CASSLRAGVEEQYF
>TRBJ2-1|NA|NA|TRBV4-3|13
TGCGCCAGCAGCCAAAGGTCCAGGGATGAGCAGTTCTTC
CASSQRSRDEQFF
>TRBJ1-2|NA|NA|TRBV10-3|12
TGTGCCATCAGTCCCAATAACTATGGCTACACCTTC
CAISPNNYGYTF
>TRBJ1-3|NA|NA|TRBV12-3/TRBV12-4|13
TGTGCCAGCAGCCTAAATCAGGATAACACCATATATTTT
CASSLNQDNTIYF
>TRBJ2-2|TRBD2|few|TRBV9|16
TGTGCCAGCAGCGGTAGCGGGGGAAAGGGGACCGGGGAGCTGTTTTTT
CASSGSGGKGTGELFF
>TRBJ1-2|TRBD1|NA|TRBV20-1|11
TGCAGTGCCCGGACAGGAGGTGGCTACACCTTC
CSARTGGGYTF
>TRBJ1-1|NA|NA|TRBV21-1|12
TGTGCCAGCAGCAGGCAGAACACTGAAGCTTTCTTT
CASSRQNTEAFF
>TRBJ2-5|TRBD1|NA|TRBV2|14
TGTGCCAGCACGGGACAGGGCTGGGGGGAGACCCAGTACTTC
CASTGQGWGETQYF
>TRBJ1-1|NA|NA|TRBV11-2|13
TGTGCCAGCAGCTTAGGCGGGAGGACTGAAGCTTTCTTT
CASSLGGRTEAFF
>TRBJ2-1|TRBD2|NA|TRBV5-1|17
TGCGCCAGCAGCTTGTCCAGCGGGAGTTTCTCCTACAATGAGCAGTTCTTC
CASSLSSGSFSYNEQFF
>TRBJ2-1|NA|once|TRBV9|19
TGTGCCAGCAGCGTAGAAAACAGCCTAGCGAACCCCTCCTACAATGAGCAGTTCTTC
CASSVENSLANPSYNEQFF
>TRBJ1-6|NA|NA|TRBV28|13
TGTGCCACCGGGGGGGGTGCTAATTCACCCCTCCACTTT
CATGGGANSPLHF
>TRBJ2-1|TRBD2|NA|TRBV24-1|19
TGTGCCACCAGTGATGGCGGACTAGCGGGGAAGAGCTCCTACAATGAGCAGTTCTTC
CATSDGGLAGKSSYNEQFF
>TRBJ1-2|NA|NA|TRBV12-3/TRBV12-4|13
TGTGCCAGCAGTCCTAGCGCTAACTATGGCTACACCTTC
CASSPSANYGYTF
>TRBJ1-2|TRBD1|NA|TRBV7-9|15
TGTGCCAGCAGCCCCGGACAGGGCGGCGACTATGGCTACACCTTC
CASSPGQGGDYGYTF
>TRBJ2-5|TRBD1|NA|TRBV5-4|17
TGTGCCAGCAGCTGGGACTCGTGGACAGGGGATAAAGAGACCCAGTACTTC
CASSWDSWTGDKETQYF
>TRBJ2-7|NA|NA|TRBV27|13
TGTGCCAGCAGTTTTTCGGACAGATACGAGCAGTACTTC
CASSFSDRYEQYF
>TRBJ2-5|NA|NA|TRBV7-9|13
TGTGCCAGCAGCTTCGAGGTCCAAGAGACCCAGTACTTC
CASSFEVQETQYF
>TRBJ2-3|TRBD2|NA|TRBV9|15
TGTGCCAGCAGCCCTTCGGCGGGAGGCACAGATACGCAGTATTTT
CASSPSAGGTDTQYF
>TRBJ1-1|NA|NA|TRBV10-1|13
TGCGCCAGCGTCCCGAAAGGGAGCACTGAAGCTTTCTTT
CASVPKGSTEAFF
>TRBJ2-7|TRBD1|once|TRBV18|12
TGTGCCAGCTCACCAACAGGGGCCGAGCAGTACTTC
CASSPTGAEQYF
>TRBJ2-7|NA|NA|TRBV6-5|13
TGTGCCAGCGAGTCCAGCGGCTCCTACGAGCAGTACTTC
CASESSGSYEQYF
>TRBJ2-7|NA|NA|TRBV4-3|12
TGCGCCAGCAGCCAAGAGAAAGGGACTCTGCACTTC
CASSQEKGTLHF
>TRBJ2-2|NA|NA|TRBV4-3|16
TGCGCCAGCAGCCAAATGGACAGCCCGAACACCGGGGAGCTGTTTTTT
CASSQMDSPNTGELFF
>TRBJ2-1|NA|NA|TRBV7-6|16
TGTGCCAGCAGCCCTATGACTACGTTCTCCTACAATGAGCAGTTCTTC
CASSPMTTFSYNEQFF
>TRBJ1-1|TRBD1|NA|TRBV9|14
TGTGCCAGCAAGGGCGGACAGGGAGGCACTGAAGCTTTCTTT
CASKGGQGGTEAFF
>TRBJ1-3|NA|NA|TRBV9|16
TGTGCCAGCAGCGTAGAGCCGGGAACCCACGGAAACACCATATATTTT
CASSVEPGTHGNTIYF
>TRBJ1-4|NA|NA|TRBV19|14
TGTGCCAGTATGGAGACAGAGTGGAATGAAAAACTGTTTTTT
CASMETEWNEKLFF
>TRBJ2-5|NA|NA|TRBV7-8|14
TGTGCCAGCAGCCCACGACACGGACAAGAGACCCAGTACTTC
CASSPRHGQETQYF
>TRBJ2-2|NA|NA|TRBV7-2|13
TGTGCCAGCTTAGGCGGCGGGACCGGGGAGCTGTTTTTT
CASLGGGTGELFF
>TRBJ1-3|NA|NA|TRBV6-5|14
TGTGCCAGCAATGCGGGGGGCTCTGGAAACACCATATATTTT
CASNAGGSGNTIYF
>TRBJ2-3|NA|few|TRBV29-1|13
TGCAGCGTTGAGTCGGACAGTATCGGTACGCAGTATTTT
CSVESDSIGTQYF
>TRBJ2-7|TRBD2|few|TRBV7-3|15
TGTGCCAGCAGCCCCCGACTAGCGGGACTTTACGAGCAGTACTTC
CASSPRLAGLYEQYF